The 13 T cell receptor beta chains presented below share a single source sample, sequenced in a study of T cells in Graves' hyperthyroidism and ophthalmopathy (dated by TCRdb to about 2019). Receptor amplification or capture employed multiplex PCR. The sequencer listed for this sample is Illumina HiSeq 2000. The TCR beta CDR3 regions were amplified from RNA transcripts. The TCR CDR3 was subjected to a first round of RT-PCR using the HTBI primer set and the Qiagen OneStep RT-PCR kit. TCRdb applied fastp at Q25 and MiXCR to the public reads, then kept only in-frame beta chains. Merged by CDR3 protein, the rows form single entries marked with the most common genes and DNA. The sample table holds around 240,000 distinct CDR3 sequences, of which roughly 17% were seen once. Jointly, the top ten make up around 28% of the sample. The sequenced sample consisted of blood. Source of these receptors: a woman under 30 with Graves' ophthalmopathy.

Many counts were recorded for this clonotype. The genes are TRBV7-8 and TRBJ2-7; TRBD2 aligns across 11 bases. Germline CDR1 reads SGHVS; CDR2 reads FQNEAQ. The V segment lost 6 bases and the J segment 2 bases; nucleotides outside the gene matches: 15. The CDR3 consists of 18 residues. CDR3: CASSRRTSGHIPAYEQYF. The CDR3 DNA is TGTGCCAGCAGTCGGCGGACTAGCGGGCATATCCCGGCCTACGAGCAGTACTTC.

This clonotype was counted many times. The chain couples TRBV28 to TRBJ2-7; 9 bases are shared with TRBD1. The V gene's germline CDR1 is MDHEN and CDR2 SYDVKM. There are 17 residues in the CDR3. J lost 2 bases, V lost 2 bases, and 10 bases had no gene match. The CDR3 nucleotides are TGTGCCAGCAGTTTAGCTGTGGGGGACAGGGCACCCTACGAGCAGTACTTC. Its translation: CASSLAVGDRAPYEQYF.

This clonotype has at least ten counts. The J gene is TRBJ2-3, the V gene TRBV6-1, with 14 nucleotides matching TRBD2. This CDR3 spans 15 amino acids. CDR1 and CDR2 from the germline V gene are MNHNS and SASEGT. J gave up 4 bases and V 4 bases, and 1 base lay outside the gene matches. The CDR3 sequence is CASSGTSGGSDTQYF. CDR3 DNA: TGTGCCAGCAGTGGGACTAGCGGGGGGTCAGATACGCAGTATTTT.

This clonotype was detected ten times or more. The chain has TRBV6-2 or TRBV6-3 and TRBJ2-7; D is perhaps TRBD1 (6 bases). Germline CDR1 is MNHEY and CDR2 is SVGEGT. This CDR3 comprises 14 residues. V dropped 2 bases and J dropped 0 bases, with 8 bases sitting between them. The CDR3 here is CASSYRDNSYEQYF. The CDR3 nucleotides read TGTGCCAGCAGTTACCGGGACAACTCCTACGAGCAGTACTTC.

At least ten counts were recorded for this clonotype. The chain recombines TRBV18 with TRBJ1-5; maybe TRBD1 (6 bases). The length of the CDR3 is 15 residues. The germline V and J ends were trimmed by 5 bases and 0 bases, with 11 bases remaining between them. The germline V gene encodes CDR1 KGHSH and CDR2 LQKENI. The CDR3 DNA reads as TGTGCCAGCTCAGACCAGGGGAATAGCAATCAGCCCCAGCATTTT. This codes for CASSDQGNSNQPQHF.

This chain connects TRBV11-2 to TRBJ2-1, with D possibly being TRBD2 (5 bases). The CDR3 has 15 amino acids. V was trimmed by 2 bases and J by 6 bases, leaving 14 bases between them. CDR1 is SGHAT and CDR2 is FQNNGV in the germline V gene. CDR3 residues: CASSLSNTGGNEQFF. CDR3 sequence (DNA): TGTGCCAGCAGCTTATCGAACACCGGAGGCAATGAGCAGTTCTTC.

This clonotype was observed many times. The chain couples TRBV19 to TRBJ1-1; 11 positions agree with TRBD1. Germline lookup yields CDR1 LNHDA and CDR2 SQIVND (reference sequence). V lost 7 bases, J lost 0 bases, and 1 base stayed unmatched. The CDR3 loop spans 14 amino acids. DNA of the CDR3: TGTGCCAGTAAGGACAGGGGGCTGAACACTGAAGCTTTCTTT. Translated, it gives CASKDRGLNTEAFF.

This clonotype turned up a few times. A much larger clone is a single base away; this may be a read error. The rearrangement uses TRBV20-1 and TRBJ2-3; 15 bases are shared with TRBD2. CDR3 length: 16 residues. Germline CDR1 and CDR2: DFQATT and SNEGSKA (reference sequence). For the CDR3, the DNA is TGCAATGCTCCCCACCGGACTAGCGGGAGGGCAGATACGCAGTATTTT. Its protein is CNAPHRTSGRADTQYF.

This clonotype was counted at least ten times. This chain links TRBV30 with TRBJ1-4; weak D call: TRBD1 (5 bases). CDR1 and CDR2 (germline): GTSNPN, SVGIG (reference sequence). V lost 3 bases to trimming and J lost 7 bases, with 12 bases between them. The length of the CDR3 is 13 residues. CDR3 sequence: CAWRGRWGEKLFF. CDR3 nucleotide sequence: TGTGCCTGGAGGGGGCGTTGGGGTGAAAAACTGTTTTTT.

V usage is TRBV5-6 and J usage is TRBJ1-1; D is undetermined. In germline, CDR1 is SGHDT, CDR2 YYEEEE. V dropped 0 bases and J dropped 6 bases, with 6 bases sitting between them. The CDR3 covers 12 residues. The chain's CDR3 is CASSLGQAEAFF. The CDR3 DNA reads TGTGCCAGCAGCTTGGGGCAGGCTGAAGCTTTCTTT.

This clonotype was seen ten or more times. This chain links TRBV28 with TRBJ2-1; D is unclear. Deletions cut 3 bases from V and 3 bases from J, with 3 bases between. Germline lookup yields CDR1 MDHEN and CDR2 SYDVKM. The CDR3 sequence is 12 residues long. This chain's CDR3 is CASSFGYNEQFF. As DNA, the CDR3 is TGTGCCAGCAGTTTTGGCTACAATGAGCAGTTCTTC.

This clonotype occurred many times. This sequence joins TRBV12-3 or TRBV12-4 and TRBJ1-5; unclear D gene. Trimming removed 2 bases from V and 0 bases from J, with 8 bases in between. The CDR3 length is 15 residues. DNA of the CDR3: TGTGCCAGCAGTTTAAACCCATATAGCAATCAGCCCCAGCATTTT. Protein: CASSLNPYSNQPQHF.

The V gene is TRBV5-4, the J gene TRBJ2-1, with D possibly being TRBD1 (5 bases). Germline values: CDR1 SGHNT, CDR2 YYREEE (reference sequence). This CDR3 is 18 amino acids long. Trimming pared 0 bases from V and 0 bases from J, leaving 16 bases between. CDR3 residues: CASSLDKMGPSSYNEQFF. The CDR3 coding sequence is TGTGCCAGCAGCTTGGATAAAATGGGGCCGAGCTCCTACAATGAGCAGTTCTTC.